This T cell receptor beta chain was sequenced for a study of CD8 T cells in Susac syndrome. On the study more broadly: When their blood was taken, the Susac syndrome patients had either not yet had any therapy, were taking corticosteroids, or were taking intravenous immunoglobulin alone.

The authors reverse transcribed about 0.45 to 1 ug RNA with random hexamers. A single record per CDR3 protein comes from TCRdb applying MiXCR to the immunoSEQ multiplex PCR reads. The sample holds 150,000 to 200,000 distinct CDR3 sequences, approximately 94% seen once. Findings and caveats of the study: The CD4+ T cell repertoires of Susac syndrome were found to show no clonal expansion.

The CDR3 runs 15 residues. Germline V CDR1 and CDR2: GTSNPN, SVGIG (reference sequence). Trimming removed 0 bases from V and 3 bases from J, with 11 bases in between. With regard to this clonotype: The antigen remains undetermined.

This clonotype was obtained from a human donor with Susac syndrome. Source material: CD4+ T cells from PBMCs. The chain uses TRBV30 and TRBJ2-2; D not resolved. The CDR3 sequence is CAWSVLLADTGELFF. The CDR3 DNA is TGTGCCTGGAGTGTACTACTGGCCGACACCGGGGAGCTGTTTTTT.